The 16 T cell receptor beta chains below all came from one sample that was sequenced in a study of identical twins (dated by TCRdb to about 2016). The library was built by means of 5' RACE. The instrument was an Illumina HiSeq 2000. TCRdb reprocessed the public reads (quality trimming at Q25 with fastp, clone calling with MiXCR) and kept in-frame beta chains. Identical CDR3 protein sequences are pooled into one entry, listed with their most common genes and DNA. Counted in this sample were about 500,000 distinct CDR3 sequences; roughly an eighth of them appeared once. The top ten constitute approximately 0.98% of the sample. These data were also reused for a study on yellow fever vaccine responses in identical twins.

The sequenced sample was CD4+ T cells sorted from blood. These receptors all stem from a woman aged 18 to 35 in good health.

This clonotype was seen more than once but under ten times. The chain recombines TRBV4-2 with TRBJ2-7; 8 nucleotides align to TRBD2. Unmatched junction bases numbered 7, after V lost 0 bases and J lost 6 bases. CDR1 LGHNA and CDR2 YNFKEQ come from the germline V gene. CDR3 length: 15 amino acids. The CDR3 DNA reads TGTGCCAGCAGCCAAGATGGGAGCGGGAGTATCGAGCAGTACTTC. It encodes CASSQDGSGSIEQYF.

This chain connects TRBV19 to TRBJ2-2; 16 bases map to TRBD2. CDR3 length: 19 amino acids. CDR1 LNHDA and CDR2 SQIVND come from the germline V gene (reference sequence). V trimming: 5 bases; J trimming: 3 bases; junction bases outside the gene matches: 9. The CDR3 DNA reads as TGTGCCAGTAGTTCCGCCGGGACTAGCGGGGGGGCTGACACCGGGGAGCTGTTTTTT. Its translation: CASSSAGTSGGADTGELFF.

In its sample, this clonotype was seen a few times. The rearrangement uses TRBV4-3 and TRBJ2-2; 11 nucleotides line up with TRBD2. Trimming took 1 base from V and 4 from J; bases not matched to a gene: 2. There are 16 residues in the CDR3. The germline gives CDR1 LGHNA, CDR2 YSLEER. Written as DNA, the CDR3 is TGCGCCAGCAGCCAAGGAGGACTAGCGGGCACCGGGGAGCTGTTTTTT. Translation: CASSQGGLAGTGELFF.

This clonotype appeared a few times. V gene TRBV7-9 combines with J gene TRBJ2-7; D is undetermined. The CDR3 has 16 residues. CDR1 SEHNR and CDR2 FQNEAQ come from the germline V gene (reference sequence). V was shortened by 3 bases and J by 0 bases, with 15 bases between the two germline ends. CDR3 protein: CASSLPARRNSYEQYF. DNA of the CDR3: TGTGCCAGCAGCTTGCCGGCGCGCCGTAACTCCTACGAGCAGTACTTC.

V and J are TRBV20-1 and TRBJ2-1, with 12 nucleotides matching TRBD2. The V and J ends lost 5 bases and 7 bases, in that order; junction bases with no gene match: 3. Germline CDR1 DFQATT, CDR2 SNEGSKA (reference sequence). This CDR3 is built from 13 residues. The CDR3 region is CSAVGTSGNEQFF. CDR3 in DNA: TGCAGTGCTGTAGGGACTAGCGGGAATGAGCAGTTCTTC.

The rearrangement joins TRBV5-1 to TRBJ2-1, with TRBD2 matching 8 bases. The ends lost 4 bases at V and 15 bases at J; junction bases unmatched: 15. CDR1 SGHRS and CDR2 YFSETQ come from the germline V gene. The CDR3 contains 14 residues. DNA for the CDR3: TGCGCCAGCAGCCTTGGACCCCCGGGACTAGATCGGTTCTTC. Protein sequence: CASSLGPPGLDRFF.

This clonotype occurred a few times. V and J are TRBV7-2 and TRBJ1-1; 7 positions agree with TRBD1. CDR1 is SGHTA and CDR2 is FQGNSA in the germline V gene. J was trimmed by 0 bases and V by 3 bases; bases with no gene match: 4. This CDR3 is 15 amino acids long. The CDR3 coding sequence is TGTGCCAGCAGCTTGGAGGGGGCGCTGAACACTGAAGCTTTCTTT. The encoded protein is CASSLEGALNTEAFF. The full variable domain, its missing parts supplied by reference TRBV7-2 and TRBJ1-1, is GAGVSQSPSNKVTEKGKDVELRCDPISGHTALYWYRQSLGQGLEFLIYFQGNSAPDKSGLPSDRFSAERTGGSVSTLTIQRTQQEDSAVYLCASSLEGALNTEAFFGQGTRLTVV.

This chain connects TRBV20-1 to TRBJ2-7; TRBD2 matches at 9 bases. The germline V gene has CDR1 DFQATT and CDR2 SNEGSKA (reference sequence). The CDR3 is made up of 15 amino acids. V was clipped by 4 bases and J by 0 bases; unmatched bases: 7. The DNA of the CDR3 is TGCAGTGCTACAACGAGCGGGAGGAACTCCTACGAGCAGTACTTC. This codes for CSATTSGRNSYEQYF.

This clonotype was picked up a small number of times. CDR3 loop: CASSQDGTPTDTQYF. DNA for the CDR3: TGTGCCAGCAGCCAAGATGGGACTCCCACAGATACGCAGTATTTT. The V and J genes are TRBV4-2 and TRBJ2-3, with D tentatively TRBD2 (6 bases). The V gene lost 0 bases and the J gene lost 2 bases, with 9 bases spanning the gap. Germline V gene data show CDR1 as LGHNA and CDR2 as YNFKEQ. The CDR3 sequence is 15 residues long.

J is TRBJ2-1 and V is TRBV21-1; no DNA check was done on the table's D call, TRBD1. TRBV21-1 is assigned pseudogene status. The CDR3 runs to 13 residues. The chain's CDR3 is CASSKVWGYEQFF. DNA of the CDR3: TGTGCCAGCAGCAAAGTGTGGGGCTATGAGCAGTTCTTC.

The rearrangement uses TRBV20-1 and TRBJ2-7, with TRBD2 matching over 8 bases. The V and J ends lost 3 bases and 5 bases, in that order; junction bases with no gene match: 9. The CDR3 covers 14 residues. Germline CDR1 DFQATT, CDR2 SNEGSKA (reference sequence). The CDR3 DNA follows: TGCAGTGCTAGGGGCAGGACTAGCATCAACGAGCAGTACTTC. It specifies CSARGRTSINEQYF.

The chain carries TRBV5-4 and TRBJ2-6; D not certain. Germline CDR1 and CDR2: SGHNT and YYREEE (reference sequence). This CDR3 has 19 residues. Trimming took off 2 bases at V and 0 bases at J, with 18 bases between the two ends. The CDR3 DNA reads TGTGCCAGCAGCTTCCAGTCCGCGACAAGAAGCTCTGGGGCCAACGTCCTGACTTTC. Translated, it gives CASSFQSATRSSGANVLTF.

The V and J genes are TRBV27 and TRBJ2-1, with 9 bases fitting TRBD2. Trimming took 7 bases from V and 3 from J; bases not matched to a gene: 10. The germline V gene encodes CDR1 MNHEY and CDR2 SMNVEV (reference sequence). The CDR3 loop spans 16 amino acids. CDR3 protein: CASKTTLAGFYNEQFF. CDR3 nucleotide sequence: TGTGCCAGCAAAACTACGCTAGCGGGGTTCTACAATGAGCAGTTCTTC.

This clonotype was observed a handful of times. The chain couples TRBV4-1 to TRBJ2-7, with D perhaps assigned TRBD1 or TRBD2 (6 bases each). Germline assignment: CDR1 MGHRA and CDR2 YSYEKL. The CDR3 is 15 residues long. V gave up 1 base and J gave up 4 bases, with 14 bases separating them. CDR3 sequence (DNA): TGCGCCAGCAGCCAAGGGGGGGCAGGCGGGTACGAGCAGTACTTC. Translated: CASSQGGAGGYEQYF.

In this sample, this clonotype turned up a few times. The rearrangement uses TRBV10-3 and TRBJ1-2, with D possibly TRBD1 on 5 matching bases. Germline V gene data show CDR1 as ENHRY and CDR2 as SYGVKD. Trimming removed 6 bases from V and 2 bases from J, with 10 bases in between. This CDR3 comprises 13 residues. The CDR3 is CAIRDDSNYGYTF. The DNA for the CDR3 is TGTGCCATCAGGGACGACAGCAACTATGGCTACACCTTC.

This clonotype was picked up a small number of times. The chain joins TRBV9 to TRBJ2-5, with 7 bases that match TRBD1. The junction had 10 bases not matched to a gene; V was cut back by 0 bases and J by 2 bases. Germline CDR1 SGDLS, CDR2 YYNGEE. This CDR3 contains 17 residues. In DNA, the CDR3 is TGTGCCAGCAGCGTAGCCCCCAAAACAGGGGCGCAAGAGACCCAGTACTTC. It specifies CASSVAPKTGAQETQYF.